The rows below give T cell receptor beta chains drawn from one sample of a study of T cells in Graves' hyperthyroidism and ophthalmopathy. TCRdb redid the calling of the multiplex PCR reads with MiXCR, one entry per CDR3 protein. Counted here are about 540,000 distinct CDR3 sequences, about 45% occurring once; the ten biggest clones make up roughly 8.2%. Sequencing input: peripheral blood or thyroid tissue (not recorded which). These receptor sequences come from a woman aged 18-35 years with Graves' hyperthyroidism. CDR3s include the opening cysteine and the closing phenylalanine or tryptophan. D genes are given only for firm matches. Rows may omit the clone size; those that give it use once, few, many or a size class.

v_call	clone_size	cdr3_length	j_call	d_call	cdr3_aa	cdr3_nt
TRBV3-1	many	13	TRBJ1-1	-	CASSQGSFTEAFF	TGTGCCAGCAGCCAAGGCTCTTTTACTGAAGCTTTCTTT
TRBV5-1	-	16	TRBJ1-1	TRBD1	CASSPVQGLLNTEAFF	TGCGCCAGCAGCCCGGTACAGGGGTTATTGAACACTGAAGCTTTCTTT
TRBV6-5	-	14	TRBJ2-3	-	CASSLRLAADTQYF	TGTGCCAGCAGTTTGCGTCTAGCTGCAGATACGCAGTATTTT
TRBV15	-	15	TRBJ1-2	TRBD1	CAASSPRTGDYGYTF	TGTGCCGCCAGCAGTCCCCGGACAGGGGACTATGGCTACACCTTC
TRBV5-1	many	15	TRBJ2-7	TRBD2	CASSLGPGTRYEQYF	TGCGCCAGCAGCTTGGGCCCCGGGACTAGATACGAGCAGTACTTC
TRBV6-1	-	12	TRBJ1-4	-	CASSLIREKLFF	TGTGCCAGCAGTTTAATACGCGAAAAACTGTTTTTT
TRBV6-5	many	15	TRBJ1-2	TRBD1	CASSYSDRGNYGYTF	TGTGCCAGCAGTTACTCGGACAGGGGAAACTATGGCTACACCTTC
TRBV10-3	many	16	TRBJ1-3	-	CAIRDIEVDPGNTIYF	TGTGCCATCAGAGATATCGAGGTTGACCCTGGAAACACCATATATTTT
TRBV20-1	many	12	TRBJ2-1	-	CSARPPTWEQFF	TGCAGTGCTAGACCCCCGACTTGGGAGCAGTTCTTC
TRBV6-5	-	13	TRBJ2-7	TRBD1	CASNAGGSYEQYF	TGTGCCAGCAACGCAGGGGGTTCCTACGAGCAGTACTTC
TRBV10-3	few	15	TRBJ1-2	TRBD1	CAISEFRDRDYGYTF	TGTGCCATCAGTGAGTTCCGGGACAGGGACTATGGCTACACCTTC
TRBV12-3/TRBV12-4	few	16	TRBJ2-2	TRBD2	CASSSSGRMDTGELFF	TGTGCCAGCAGCTCTAGCGGGAGAATGGACACCGGGGAGCTGTTTTTT
TRBV29-1	-	13	TRBJ2-7	TRBD2	CSDPGLGLHEQYF	TGCAGCGATCCGGGACTAGGTCTCCACGAGCAGTACTTC
TRBV7-9	many	14	TRBJ2-5	-	CASSLVGSQETQYF	TGTGCCAGCAGCTTAGTGGGCAGCCAAGAGACCCAGTACTTC
TRBV7-8	-	15	TRBJ1-3	-	CASSQGHAAGNTIYF	TGTGCCAGCAGCCAGGGACACGCCGCTGGAAACACCATATATTTT
TRBV9	many	14	TRBJ1-2	-	CASSVGRGVYGYTF	TGTGCCAGCAGCGTAGGGAGAGGGGTCTATGGCTACACCTTC
TRBV9	-	12	TRBJ1-4	-	CASSTRGGKLFF	TGTGCCAGCAGCACGAGGGGTGGAAAACTGTTTTTT
TRBV2	-	13	TRBJ1-4	-	CASSEAEGEKLFF	TGTGCCAGCAGTGAAGCGGAGGGGGAAAAACTGTTTTTT
TRBV12-3/TRBV12-4	-	14	TRBJ1-4	TRBD1	CASSETGGGEKLFF	TGTGCCAGCAGTGAGACAGGGGGGGGTGAAAAACTGTTTTTT
TRBV27	-	12	TRBJ2-7	-	CASMDPPYEQYF	TGTGCCAGCATGGACCCCCCCTACGAGCAGTACTTC
TRBV20-1	many	14	TRBJ2-7	-	CSASLREFSYEQYF	TGCAGTGCTAGTCTTCGGGAGTTTTCCTACGAGCAGTACTTC
TRBV25-1	few	16	TRBJ2-6	-	CASSKGQYSGANVLTF	TGTGCCAGCAGTAAAGGGCAGTACTCTGGGGCCAACGTCCTGACTTTC
TRBV4-2	-	15	TRBJ1-2	-	CASSQGGGAGYGYTF	TGTGCCAGCAGCCAAGGAGGCGGGGCGGGGTATGGCTACACCTTC
TRBV20-1	few	10	TRBJ1-3	-	CSASGNTIYF	TGCAGTGCTAGCGGAAACACCATATATTTT
TRBV6-1	many	14	TRBJ1-4	-	CASRKVGDNEKLFF	TGTGCCAGCAGGAAGGTGGGGGATAATGAAAAACTGTTTTTT
TRBV20-1	once	16	TRBJ1-6	TRBD1	CSARDRGAQWSSPLHF	TGCAGCGCCCGGGACAGGGGTGCGCAGTGGTCTTCACCCCTCCACTTT
TRBV2	-	13	TRBJ2-5	-	CASVDGGGETQYF	TGTGCCAGCGTTGACGGGGGTGGAGAGACCCAGTACTTC
TRBV15	-	16	TRBJ1-2	TRBD1	CATSSSGQAGGDGYTF	TGTGCCACCAGCAGCTCGGGACAGGCGGGTGGCGACGGCTACACCTTC
TRBV10-3	-	15	TRBJ1-6	-	CAISTGTDNNSPLHF	TGTGCCATCAGTACCGGCACAGACAATAATTCACCCCTCCACTTT
TRBV30	-	13	TRBJ1-1	-	CAWSLTGNTEAFF	TGTGCCTGGAGTTTAACAGGTAACACTGAAGCTTTCTTT
TRBV4-1	many	13	TRBJ1-1	TRBD1	CASKRTGATEAFF	TGCGCCAGCAAACGCACAGGGGCCACTGAAGCTTTCTTT
TRBV7-8	many	16	TRBJ2-7	-	CASSPRRVPNLYEQYF	TGTGCCAGCAGCCCCCGGCGGGTTCCGAACCTCTACGAGCAGTACTTC
TRBV7-2	-	14	TRBJ1-2	TRBD1	CASSPEGQGAGYTF	TGTGCCAGCAGCCCGGAGGGACAGGGGGCTGGCTACACCTTC
TRBV3-1	many	15	TRBJ2-2	-	CASSHGLVGTGELFF	TGTGCCAGCAGCCACGGCCTGGTCGGCACCGGGGAGCTGTTTTTT
TRBV15	-	15	TRBJ1-4	-	CATSSRTSGDEKLFF	TGTGCCACCAGCAGTCGGACTAGCGGTGATGAAAAACTGTTTTTT
TRBV13	many	14	TRBJ1-1	-	CASSLRTANTEAFF	TGTGCCAGCAGCTTACGGACCGCGAACACTGAAGCTTTCTTT
TRBV2	-	15	TRBJ1-4	-	CASKGSEATNEKLFF	TGTGCCAGCAAAGGATCGGAGGCAACTAATGAAAAACTGTTTTTT
TRBV7-9	once	14	TRBJ1-1	-	CASSLARGRPEAFF	TGTGCCAGCAGCTTAGCCAGGGGCCGCCCTGAAGCTTTCTTT
TRBV20-1	-	15	TRBJ2-5	TRBD2	CSASEGLAGTDTQYF	TGCAGTGCCAGCGAGGGGTTAGCGGGCACAGATACGCAGTACTTC
TRBV20-1	few	13	TRBJ2-7	TRBD1	CSARGDSPYEQYF	TGCAGTGCTAGGGGGGACAGCCCCTACGAGCAGTACTTC
TRBV4-2	-	18	TRBJ2-2	TRBD2	CASSQDWQGGRGTGELFF	TGTGCCAGCAGCCAAGATTGGCAGGGCGGGAGGGGAACCGGGGAGCTGTTTTTT
TRBV24-1	-	16	TRBJ2-1	TRBD2	CATSGPTSGGGNEQFF	TGTGCCACCAGTGGTCCGACTAGCGGGGGGGGAAATGAGCAGTTCTTC
TRBV20-1	-	14	TRBJ1-1	-	CSAREGQGSNEAFF	TGCAGTGCTAGAGAGGGGCAGGGTTCCAATGAAGCTTTCTTT
TRBV7-9	many	16	TRBJ2-6	-	CASSSGRGLGANVLTF	TGTGCCAGCAGCTCAGGCCGGGGGCTGGGGGCCAACGTCCTGACTTTC
TRBV2	-	14	TRBJ2-7	-	CASSEQGGSYEQYF	TGTGCCAGCAGTGAACAGGGGGGTTCCTACGAGCAGTACTTC
TRBV10-2	few	14	TRBJ2-7	-	CASSESGAEPRQYF	TGCGCCAGCAGTGAGTCTGGGGCAGAACCGCGGCAGTACTTC
TRBV7-6	-	10	TRBJ1-1	-	CASSRGETFF	TGTGCCAGCAGCAGGGGTGAAACTTTCTTT
TRBV10-3	-	14	TRBJ2-5	TRBD2	CAISDSGGQETQYF	TGTGCCATCAGTGATTCGGGAGGTCAGGAGACCCAGTACTTC
TRBV20-1	-	15	TRBJ2-5	-	CSARDQLRGQETQYF	TGCAGTGCTAGAGATCAGCTCAGGGGCCAAGAGACCCAGTACTTC
TRBV2	few	13	TRBJ2-5	-	CASTPHRINAQYF	TGTGCCAGCACCCCCCACAGGATCAATGCCCAGTACTTC
TRBV7-7	-	15	TRBJ2-6	TRBD2	CASTSGRVGANVLTF	TGTGCATCGACTAGCGGGAGGGTTGGGGCCAACGTCCTGACTTTC
TRBV2	-	14	TRBJ1-4	-	CASTPQGPNEKLFF	TGTGCCAGCACCCCACAGGGCCCAAATGAAAAACTGTTTTTT
TRBV4-2	many	15	TRBJ1-1	TRBD1	CASSQRQGSNTEAFF	TGTGCCAGCAGCCAGCGACAGGGCTCGAACACTGAAGCTTTCTTT